Here is one T cell receptor beta chain with its context. Per germline, CDR1 MRHNA and CDR2 SNTAGT. This CDR3 has 13 residues. V was clipped by 2 bases and J by 8 bases, with 12 bases between them. The data are from a study of T cell changes during pregnancy in multiple sclerosis. The method was immunoSEQ multiplex PCR; TCRdb's version includes in-frame clones alone and lacks a portion of them. The sample holds tens of thousands of clones, less than 90% seen once. The gene calls are TRBV6-4 and TRBJ1-1, with no clear D. This receptor was obtained from a female donor with multiple sclerosis, enrolled in a pregnancy study. This specimen was peripheral blood, taken before pregnancy. The CDR3 coding sequence is TGTGCCAGCAGTGACGTTCACTATGCAGAAGCTTTCTTT. Protein: CASSDVHYAEAFF.